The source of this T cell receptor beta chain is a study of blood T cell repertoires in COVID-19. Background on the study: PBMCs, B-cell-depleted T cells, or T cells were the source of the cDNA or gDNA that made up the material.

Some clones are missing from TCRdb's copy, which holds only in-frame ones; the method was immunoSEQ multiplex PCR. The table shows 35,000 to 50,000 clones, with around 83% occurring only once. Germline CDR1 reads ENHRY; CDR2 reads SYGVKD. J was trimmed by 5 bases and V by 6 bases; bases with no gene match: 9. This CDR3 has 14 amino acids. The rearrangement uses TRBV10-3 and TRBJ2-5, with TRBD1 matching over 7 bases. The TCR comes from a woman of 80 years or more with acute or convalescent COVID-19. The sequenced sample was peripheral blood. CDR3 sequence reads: CAIRGTVTEETQYF. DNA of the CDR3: TGTGCCATCAGAGGGACAGTCACGGAGGAGACCCAGTACTTC.